These 10 T cell receptor beta chains came from one sample sequenced in a study of vaccination and CD4 T cells after COVID-19. Antigens of these TCRs are unknown. With the Oncomine TCR Beta short-read assay, DNA from cultured CD4+ T cells was sequenced. A single record per CDR3 protein comes from TCRdb applying MiXCR to the PCR reads. Here the sample spans some 16,000 distinct CDR3 sequences, 70% to 75% being singletons. As for treatment: 10-day PBMC culture with coronavirus spike peptide pools or control peptides (ViraFEST assay). Source material: CD4+ T cells from blood, cultured in vitro. Receptors originate from a human donor who had recovered from COVID-19.

The chain recombines TRBV2 with TRBJ2-7, with 10 bases matching TRBD1. Germline values: CDR1 SNHLY, CDR2 FYNNEI. V shed 2 bases and J 0 bases; nucleotides not matched to a gene: 1. The CDR3 length is 15 residues. Here the CDR3 DNA reads TGTGCCAGCAGTGAATGGGACAGGGGCTCCTACGAGCAGTACTTC. Its protein product is CASSEWDRGSYEQYF.

This chain links TRBV24-1 with TRBJ2-1; D gene unclear. Trimming removed 0 bases at V and 5 bases at J, with 7 bases between. The CDR3 sequence is 14 residues long. CDR1 is KGHDR, CDR2 SFDVKD, per germline. DNA of the CDR3: TGTGCCACCAGTGATTTGCTAGACAACAATGAGCAGTTCTTC. Translation gives CATSDLLDNNEQFF.

The chain is built from TRBV27 and TRBJ2-7; 8 bases line up with TRBD2. Germline lookup yields CDR1 MNHEY and CDR2 SMNVEV (reference sequence). The CDR3 has 14 residues. The V segment lost 2 bases and the J segment 7 bases; nucleotides outside the gene matches: 7. The CDR3 is CASSLLGRAGEQYF. The CDR3 DNA reads as TGTGCCAGCAGTTTACTCGGGAGGGCAGGGGAGCAGTACTTC.

V gene TRBV27 combines with J gene TRBJ2-2; 8 positions match TRBD2. The germline V gene encodes CDR1 MNHEY and CDR2 SMNVEV (reference sequence). J was trimmed by 3 bases and V by 5 bases; bases with no gene match: 14. The CDR3 contains 18 residues. CDR3 amino acids: CASSPTPGLAGDTGELFF. CDR3 nucleotides: TGTGCCAGCAGTCCCACCCCAGGACTAGCAGGAGACACCGGGGAGCTGTTTTTT.

The J gene is TRBJ2-5, the V gene TRBV11-2; the match to TRBD1 covers 10 bases. V lost 7 bases, J lost 5 bases, and 10 bases stayed unmatched. The CDR3 consists of 15 residues. Germline V CDR1 and CDR2: SGHAT, FQNNGV. CDR3 protein: CASTLSGQGVETQYF. For the CDR3, the DNA is TGTGCCAGCACCCTTAGCGGACAGGGGGTGGAGACCCAGTACTTC.

The V gene is TRBV7-2, the J gene TRBJ2-1, with 10 bases fitting TRBD2. This CDR3 spans 15 amino acids. CDR1 and CDR2 from the germline V gene are SGHTA and FQGNSA. The ends lost 5 bases at V and 7 bases at J; junction bases unmatched: 8. The CDR3 region has the DNA TGTGCCAGCAGCCGTCTAGCGGGGGTCTCTAATGAGCAGTTCTTC. Amino acids: CASSRLAGVSNEQFF.

The J gene is TRBJ1-2, the V gene TRBV5-4, with a possible D match to TRBD1 (6 bases). V was shortened by 0 bases and J by 2 bases, with 14 bases between the two germline ends. The CDR3 has 16 amino acids. CDR1 SGHNT and CDR2 YYREEE come from the germline V gene (reference sequence). This CDR3 reads CASSLAGGSENYGYTF. The CDR3 DNA sequence: TGTGCCAGCAGCTTGGCCGGGGGCAGTGAGAACTATGGCTACACCTTC.

The V call is TRBV6-1, the J call TRBJ1-1; 7 bases are a match to TRBD1. CDR1 and CDR2 (germline): MNHNS, SASEGT. V shed 5 bases and J 3 bases; nucleotides not matched to a gene: 12. The CDR3 is 16 residues long. The CDR3 coding sequence is TGTGCCAGCAGTCATCCAGGGGGGAGTAGGGACACTGAAGCTTTCTTT. Translated: CASSHPGGSRDTEAFF.

This sequence joins TRBV28 and TRBJ1-2, with D possibly being TRBD1 (6 bases). Germline V gene sequence: CDR1 MDHEN, CDR2 SYDVKM. The CDR3 spans 15 residues. Trimming removed 5 bases from V and 2 bases from J, with 15 bases in between. In DNA form, the CDR3 reads TGTGCCAGCAGTACATACAGGGAACCCAACTATGGCTACACCTTC. Protein: CASSTYREPNYGYTF.

The chain carries TRBV7-9 and TRBJ1-1; 7 bases align to TRBD1. Germline CDR1 reads SEHNR; CDR2 reads FQNEAQ (reference sequence). V trimming: 5 bases; J trimming: 0 bases; junction bases outside the gene matches: 3. The CDR3 contains 14 residues. The CDR3, as DNA: TGTGCCAGCAGCCCAGACAGGGTGAACACTGAAGCTTTCTTT. Its translation is CASSPDRVNTEAFF.